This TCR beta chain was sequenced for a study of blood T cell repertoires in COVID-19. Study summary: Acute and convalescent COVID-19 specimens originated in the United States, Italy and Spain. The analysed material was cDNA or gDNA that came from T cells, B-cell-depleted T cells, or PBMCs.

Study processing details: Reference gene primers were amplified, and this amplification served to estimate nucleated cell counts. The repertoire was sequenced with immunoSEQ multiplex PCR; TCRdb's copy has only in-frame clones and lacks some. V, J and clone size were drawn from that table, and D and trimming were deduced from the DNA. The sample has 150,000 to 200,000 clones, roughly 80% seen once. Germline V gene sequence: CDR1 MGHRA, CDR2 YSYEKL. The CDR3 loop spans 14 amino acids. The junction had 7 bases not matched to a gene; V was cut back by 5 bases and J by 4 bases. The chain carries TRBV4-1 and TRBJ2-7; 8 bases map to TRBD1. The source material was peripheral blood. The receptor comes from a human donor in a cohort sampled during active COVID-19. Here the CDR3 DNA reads TGCGCCAGCAGCGTAGGACAGGGTTCGTACGAGCAGTACTTC. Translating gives CASSVGQGSYEQYF.